This T cell receptor beta chain was retrieved from a study of cytomegalovirus exposure and HLA in healthy donors. The CDR3 is made up of 14 amino acids. Deletions cut 8 bases from V and 8 bases from J, with 19 bases between. CDR1 is WSHSY, CDR2 SAAADI, per germline. PCR involved 60 Vbeta and 13 Jbeta primers. Some clones are missing from TCRdb's copy, which holds only in-frame ones; the method was immunoSEQ multiplex PCR. The sample lists about 170,000 clones, approximately 59% occurring once. This chain uses TRBV10-2 with TRBJ2-1; D is possibly TRBD2 (5 bases). The origin of this receptor is a man aged 35 to 55 in good health and CMV-seronegative. Input material: PBMCs. The DNA of the CDR3 is TGCGCCAGCTGGGAGCTAGGTCTAAGGGATGAGCAGTTCTTC. Translated: CASWELGLRDEQFF.